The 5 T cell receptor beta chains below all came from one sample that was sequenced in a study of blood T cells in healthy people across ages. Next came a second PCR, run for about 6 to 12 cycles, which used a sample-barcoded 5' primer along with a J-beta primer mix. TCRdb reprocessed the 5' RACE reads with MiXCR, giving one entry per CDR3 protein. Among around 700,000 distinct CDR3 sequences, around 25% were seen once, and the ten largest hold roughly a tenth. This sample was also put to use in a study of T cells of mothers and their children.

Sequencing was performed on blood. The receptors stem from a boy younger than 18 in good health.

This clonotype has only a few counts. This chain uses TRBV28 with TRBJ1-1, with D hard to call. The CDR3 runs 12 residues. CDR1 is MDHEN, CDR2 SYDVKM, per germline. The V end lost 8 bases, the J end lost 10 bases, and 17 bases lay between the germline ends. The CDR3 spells CASGSPGSGAFF. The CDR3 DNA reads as TGTGCCAGCGGATCCCCCGGGTCTGGAGCTTTCTTT.

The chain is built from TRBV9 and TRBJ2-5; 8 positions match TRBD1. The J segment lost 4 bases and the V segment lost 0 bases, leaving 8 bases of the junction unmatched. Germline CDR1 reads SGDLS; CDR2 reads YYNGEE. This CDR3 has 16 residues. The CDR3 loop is CASSVGPDRVRETQYF. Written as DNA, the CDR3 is TGTGCCAGCAGCGTAGGTCCGGACAGGGTTCGAGAGACCCAGTACTTC.

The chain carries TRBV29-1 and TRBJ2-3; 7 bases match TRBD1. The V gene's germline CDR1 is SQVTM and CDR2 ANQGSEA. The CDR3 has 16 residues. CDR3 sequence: CKALFPMTGTTDTQYF. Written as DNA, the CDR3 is TGCAAAGCGTTGTTCCCCATGACAGGGACCACAGATACGCAGTATTTT.

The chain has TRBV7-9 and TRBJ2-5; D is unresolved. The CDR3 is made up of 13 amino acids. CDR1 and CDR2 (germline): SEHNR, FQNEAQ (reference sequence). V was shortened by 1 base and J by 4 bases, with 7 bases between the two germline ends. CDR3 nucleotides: TGTGCCAGCAGCTTAGGACACACAGAGACCCAGTACTTC. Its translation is CASSLGHTETQYF.

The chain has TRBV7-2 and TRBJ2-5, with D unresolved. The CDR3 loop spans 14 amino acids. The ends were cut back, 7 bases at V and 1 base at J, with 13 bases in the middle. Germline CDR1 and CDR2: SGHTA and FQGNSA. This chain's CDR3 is CASNLGPIQETQYF. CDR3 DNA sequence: TGTGCCAGCAACCTAGGACCGATCCAAGAGACCCAGTACTTC.